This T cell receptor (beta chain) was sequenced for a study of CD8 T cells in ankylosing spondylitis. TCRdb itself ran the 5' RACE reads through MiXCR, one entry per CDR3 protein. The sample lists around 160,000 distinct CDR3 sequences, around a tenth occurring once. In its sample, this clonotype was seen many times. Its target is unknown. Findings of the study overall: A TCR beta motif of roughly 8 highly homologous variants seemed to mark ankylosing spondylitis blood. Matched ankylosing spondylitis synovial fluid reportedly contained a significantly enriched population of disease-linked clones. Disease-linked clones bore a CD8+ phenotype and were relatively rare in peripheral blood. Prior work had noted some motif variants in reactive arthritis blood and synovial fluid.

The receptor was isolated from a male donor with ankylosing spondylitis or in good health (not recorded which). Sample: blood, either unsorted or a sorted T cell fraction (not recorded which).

The CDR3 DNA is TGTGCCAGCAGCTCACAAGGGACAACTAATGAAAAACTGTTTTTT. Translated: CASSSQGTTNEKLFF. This chain uses TRBV7-6 with TRBJ1-4; no definite D call. Germline CDR1 is SGHVS and CDR2 is FNYEAQ. Deletions cut 4 bases from V and 0 bases from J, with 9 bases between. The CDR3 is 15 amino acids.